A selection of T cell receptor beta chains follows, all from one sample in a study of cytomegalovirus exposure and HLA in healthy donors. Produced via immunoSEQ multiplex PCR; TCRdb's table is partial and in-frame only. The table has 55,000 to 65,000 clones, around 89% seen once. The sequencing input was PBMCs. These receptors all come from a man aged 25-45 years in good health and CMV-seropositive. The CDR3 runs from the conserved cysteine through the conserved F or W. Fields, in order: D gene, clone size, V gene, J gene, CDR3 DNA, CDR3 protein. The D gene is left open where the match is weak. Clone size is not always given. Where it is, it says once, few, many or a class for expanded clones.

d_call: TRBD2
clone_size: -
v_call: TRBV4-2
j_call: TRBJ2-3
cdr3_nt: TGTGCCAGCAGCCAAGATACTAGCGGGGACTCTAGCACAGATACGCAGTATTTT
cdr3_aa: CASSQDTSGDSSTDTQYF

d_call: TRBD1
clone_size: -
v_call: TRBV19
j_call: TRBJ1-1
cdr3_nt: TGTGCCAGTAGTTTCTCAGGGGGCGCATATACTGAAGCTTTCTTT
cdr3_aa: CASSFSGGAYTEAFF

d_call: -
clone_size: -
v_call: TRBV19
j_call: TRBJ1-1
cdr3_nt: TGTGCCAGTAGTATGGGGGGAAGGGTAAGAGGGGACACTGAAGCTTTCTTT
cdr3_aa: CASSMGGRVRGDTEAFF

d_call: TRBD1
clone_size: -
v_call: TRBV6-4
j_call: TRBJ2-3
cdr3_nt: TGTGCCAGCAGTGACCGGACAGGAAACCCCACAGATACGCAGTATTTT
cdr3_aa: CASSDRTGNPTDTQYF

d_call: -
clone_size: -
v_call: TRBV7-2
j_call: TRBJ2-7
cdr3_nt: TGTGCCAGCAGCTTACCTGAGGTCCACGAGCAGTACTTC
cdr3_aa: CASSLPEVHEQYF

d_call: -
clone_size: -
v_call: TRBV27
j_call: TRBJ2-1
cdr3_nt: TGTGCCAGCAGTTTCGGGGGTGGGGGCTACAATGAGCAGTTCTTC
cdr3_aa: CASSFGGGGYNEQFF

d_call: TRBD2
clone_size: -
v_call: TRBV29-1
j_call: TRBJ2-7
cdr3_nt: TGCAGCGCCCTTGGACCTTCGAGACTAGCGGGAGATACAACGAGCTCCTACGAGCAGTACTTC
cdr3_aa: CSALGPSRLAGDTTSSYEQYF

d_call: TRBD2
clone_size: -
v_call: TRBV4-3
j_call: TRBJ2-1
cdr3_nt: TGCGCCAGCAGCCAACACCTGGGTAGCTCGGGAGGGTTCAATGAGCAGTTCTTC
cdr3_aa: CASSQHLGSSGGFNEQFF

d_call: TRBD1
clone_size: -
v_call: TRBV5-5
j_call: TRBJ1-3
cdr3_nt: TGTGCCAGCAGTCAACAGGGGGTTAAGAGGAACACCATATATTTT
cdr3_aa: CASSQQGVKRNTIYF

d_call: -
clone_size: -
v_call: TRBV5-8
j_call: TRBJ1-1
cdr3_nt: TGTGCCAGCAGCCGGAACAGGGCCACGAACACTGAAGCTTTCTTT
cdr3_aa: CASSRNRATNTEAFF

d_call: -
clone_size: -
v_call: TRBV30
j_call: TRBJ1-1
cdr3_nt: TGTGCCTGGAGTGGAATGGGACAAGTAAACTCTGAAGCTTTCTTT
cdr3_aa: CAWSGMGQVNSEAFF

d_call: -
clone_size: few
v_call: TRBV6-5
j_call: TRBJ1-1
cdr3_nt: TGTGCCAGCAGCCCGTACAGGTATAACACTGAAGCTTTCTTT
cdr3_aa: CASSPYRYNTEAFF

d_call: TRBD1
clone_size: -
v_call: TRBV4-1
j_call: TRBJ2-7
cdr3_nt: TGCGCCAGCAGCCCTTCCCGGGACAGTTCCTACGAGCAGTACTTC
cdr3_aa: CASSPSRDSSYEQYF

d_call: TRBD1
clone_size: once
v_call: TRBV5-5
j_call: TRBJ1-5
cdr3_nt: TGTGCCAGCAGCCCCGGGACAGGGGGCTTGGGTCAGCCCCAGCATTTT
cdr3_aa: CASSPGTGGLGQPQHF

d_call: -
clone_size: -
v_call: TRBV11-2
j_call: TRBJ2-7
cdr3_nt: TGTGCCAGCAGCCCTTGGGGGGAAGGCTACGAGCAGTACTTC
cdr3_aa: CASSPWGEGYEQYF

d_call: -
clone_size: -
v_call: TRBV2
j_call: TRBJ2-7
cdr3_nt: TGTGCCAGCACTACCGACAGGACCCACTCCTACGAGCAGTACTTC
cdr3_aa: CASTTDRTHSYEQYF

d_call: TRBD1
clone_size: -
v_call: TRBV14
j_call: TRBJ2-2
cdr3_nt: TGTGCCAGCAGCCAAGATAAGGAGGACAGGGAACGCACCGGGGAGCTGTTTTTT
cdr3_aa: CASSQDKEDRERTGELFF

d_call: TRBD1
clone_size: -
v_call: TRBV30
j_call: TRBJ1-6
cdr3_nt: TGTGCCTGGAATCACCGGGACAGGGAGAATTCACCCCTCCACTTT
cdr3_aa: CAWNHRDRENSPLHF

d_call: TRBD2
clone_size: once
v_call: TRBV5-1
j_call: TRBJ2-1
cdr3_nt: TGCGCCAGCAGCTCCGGGACTAGCGGGGCCAATGAGCAGTTCTTC
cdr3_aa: CASSSGTSGANEQFF

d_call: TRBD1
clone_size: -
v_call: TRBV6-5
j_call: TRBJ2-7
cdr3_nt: TGTGCCAGCAGTTCCGCTTGGACAGGGCAGGCGTACGAGCAGTACTTC
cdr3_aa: CASSSAWTGQAYEQYF

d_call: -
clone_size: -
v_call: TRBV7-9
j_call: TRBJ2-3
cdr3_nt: TGTGCCAGCAGCTCCCCTAGCACAGATACGCAGTATTTT
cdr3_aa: CASSSPSTDTQYF

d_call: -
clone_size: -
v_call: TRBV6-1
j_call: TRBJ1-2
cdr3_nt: TGTGCCAGCAGTGAAGCGCGGCAGATCCGCTATGGCTACACCTTC
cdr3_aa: CASSEARQIRYGYTF

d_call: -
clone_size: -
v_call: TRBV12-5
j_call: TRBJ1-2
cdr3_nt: TGTGCTAGCGTTGCAGGAACCAACTATGGCTACACCTTC
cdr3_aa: CASVAGTNYGYTF

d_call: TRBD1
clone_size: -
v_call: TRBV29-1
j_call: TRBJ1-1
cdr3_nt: TGCAGCGCCCTCAATGACGGGACAGGTCGCACTGAAGCTTTCTTT
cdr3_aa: CSALNDGTGRTEAFF

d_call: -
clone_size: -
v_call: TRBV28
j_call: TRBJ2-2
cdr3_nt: TGTGCCAGCAGTTTTATAGGGGCCGAGTACACCGGGGAGCTGTTTTTT
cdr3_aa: CASSFIGAEYTGELFF

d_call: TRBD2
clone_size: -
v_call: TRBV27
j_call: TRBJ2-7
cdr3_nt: TGTGCCAGCAGTCCCAGGGCCTTACTAGCGGGAGGGCCTGTGGCGCAGTACTTC
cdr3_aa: CASSPRALLAGGPVAQYF

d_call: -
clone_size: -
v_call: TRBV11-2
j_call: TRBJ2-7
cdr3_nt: TGTGCCAGCAGCTTAGGCCGGCGGGCGTCCTACGAGCAGTACTTC
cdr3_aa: CASSLGRRASYEQYF

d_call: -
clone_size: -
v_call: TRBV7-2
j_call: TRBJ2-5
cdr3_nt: TGTGCCAGCAAGGGAGTAGAGACCCAGTACTTC
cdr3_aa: CASKGVETQYF

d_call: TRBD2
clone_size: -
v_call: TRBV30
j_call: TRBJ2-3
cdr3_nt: TGTGCCCGCTCTAGCGGGAGGGCGGATACGCAGTATTTT
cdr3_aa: CARSSGRADTQYF

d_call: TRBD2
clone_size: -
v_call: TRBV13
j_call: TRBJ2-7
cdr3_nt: TGTGCCAGCAGCCCCCGGACTAGCGGGAGAAACGAGCAGTACTTC
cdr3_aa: CASSPRTSGRNEQYF

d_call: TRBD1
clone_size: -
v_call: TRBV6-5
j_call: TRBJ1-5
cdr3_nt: TGTGCCAGCAGTCGGACAGGGCGTCAGCCCCAGCATTTT
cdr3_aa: CASSRTGRQPQHF

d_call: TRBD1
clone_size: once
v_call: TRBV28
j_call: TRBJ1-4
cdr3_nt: TGTGCCAGCAGGCCGCCGGGACAGGCTAATGAAAAACTGTTTTTT
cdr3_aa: CASRPPGQANEKLFF

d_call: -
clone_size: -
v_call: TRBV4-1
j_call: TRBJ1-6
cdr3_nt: TGCGCCAGCAGCCAACCGAGACAGAAAAATTCACCCCTCCACTTT
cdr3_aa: CASSQPRQKNSPLHF

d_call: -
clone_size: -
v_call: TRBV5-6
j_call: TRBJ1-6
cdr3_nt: TGTGCCAGCAGCTTGACAGGGAGCTCCTATAATTCACCCCTCCACTTT
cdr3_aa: CASSLTGSSYNSPLHF

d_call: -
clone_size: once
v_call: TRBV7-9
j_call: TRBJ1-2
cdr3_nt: TGTGCCAGCAGCCAGGGGACGTTTGGCTACACCTTC
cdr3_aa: CASSQGTFGYTF

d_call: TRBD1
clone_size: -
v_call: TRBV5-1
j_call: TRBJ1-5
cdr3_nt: TGCGCCAGCAGCTTGTACTTCCGGGACAGAAATCAGCCCCAGCATTTT
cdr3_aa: CASSLYFRDRNQPQHF

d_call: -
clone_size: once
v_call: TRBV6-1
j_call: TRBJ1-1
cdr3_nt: TGTGCCAGCAGTGGAGCAGGGGAGGTCACTGAAGCTTTCTTT
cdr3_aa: CASSGAGEVTEAFF

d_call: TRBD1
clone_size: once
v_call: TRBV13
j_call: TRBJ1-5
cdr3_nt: TGTGCCAGCAGCTTAGGCCTAGACAGGGATCAGCCCCAGCATTTT
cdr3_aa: CASSLGLDRDQPQHF

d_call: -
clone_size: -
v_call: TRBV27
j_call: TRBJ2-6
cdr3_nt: TGTGCCAGCAGCTCCGGGAGACTCTCTGGGGCCAACGTCCCGACTTTC
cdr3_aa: CASSSGRLSGANVPTF

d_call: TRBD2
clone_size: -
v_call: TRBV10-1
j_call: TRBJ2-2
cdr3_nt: TGCGCCAGCAGTGATACTAGCGGGACCGGGGAGCTGTTTTTT
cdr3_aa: CASSDTSGTGELFF

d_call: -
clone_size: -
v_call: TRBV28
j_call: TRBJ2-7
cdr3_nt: TGTGCCAGCAGCCCTACCTCCCCGGGAACAGACGAGCAGTACTTC
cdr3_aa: CASSPTSPGTDEQYF

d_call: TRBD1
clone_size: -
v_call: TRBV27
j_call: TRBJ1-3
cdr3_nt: TGTGCCAGCAGTTTATCGGGGACAGGACTTGGAAACACCATATATTTT
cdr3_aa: CASSLSGTGLGNTIYF

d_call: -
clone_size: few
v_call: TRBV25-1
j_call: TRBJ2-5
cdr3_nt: TGTGCCAGCAGTGAACGCCCCCCGGGGGAAGAGACCCAGTACTTC
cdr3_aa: CASSERPPGEETQYF

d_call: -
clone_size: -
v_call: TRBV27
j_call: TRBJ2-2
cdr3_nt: TGTGCCAGCAGCCCCAGGCCACAGACCGGGGAGCTGTTTTTT
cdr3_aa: CASSPRPQTGELFF

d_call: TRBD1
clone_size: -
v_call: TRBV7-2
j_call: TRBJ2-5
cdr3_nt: TGTGCCAGCAGCTCACAGGGGCGCGAGACCCAGTACTTC
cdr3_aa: CASSSQGRETQYF

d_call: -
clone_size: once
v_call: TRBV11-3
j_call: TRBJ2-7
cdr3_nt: TGTGCCAGCCCCCCCCGGGAGCAGTACTTC
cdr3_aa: CASPPREQYF

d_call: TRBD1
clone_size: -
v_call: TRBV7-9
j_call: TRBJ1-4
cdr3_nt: TGTGCCAGCAGCCATAGGACAGGCTACGCAACTAATGAAAAACTGTTTTTT
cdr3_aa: CASSHRTGYATNEKLFF

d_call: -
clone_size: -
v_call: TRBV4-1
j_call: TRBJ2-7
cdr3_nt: TGCGCCAGCAGCCAAGATGGAGGGCCTGGCACCTACGAGCAGTACTTC
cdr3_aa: CASSQDGGPGTYEQYF

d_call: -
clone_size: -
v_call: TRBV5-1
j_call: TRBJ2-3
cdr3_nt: TGCGCCAGCAGCTTTGGACTAACCACAGATACGCAGTATTTT
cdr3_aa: CASSFGLTTDTQYF

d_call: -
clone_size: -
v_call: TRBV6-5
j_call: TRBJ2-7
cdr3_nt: TGTGCCAGCAGGAGCCAGGACGAGCAGTACTTC
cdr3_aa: CASRSQDEQYF

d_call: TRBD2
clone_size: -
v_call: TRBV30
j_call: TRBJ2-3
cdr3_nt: TGTGCTGAGGGAGGGCCGTTCGATACGCAGTATTTT
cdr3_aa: CAEGGPFDTQYF